The TCR beta chain described here comes from a study of blood T cell repertoires in COVID-19. In the source study's methods: Quantification of nucleated cells was approximated via reference gene primer amplification. Using immunoSEQ multiplex PCR, the repertoire was profiled, and TCRdb retains in-frame clones only, with some absent. V and J calls and clone size are copied from that table; D and trimming were computed from the DNA. The table shows 110,000 or so clones, with over 60% occurring only once. Germline V gene sequence: CDR1 MDHEN, CDR2 SYDVKM. This CDR3 spans 16 amino acids. The germline V and J ends were trimmed by 3 bases and 1 base, with 13 bases remaining between them.

The material sequenced was peripheral blood. V and J are TRBV28 and TRBJ2-1; D is ambiguous. This clonotype was obtained from a man between 65 and 85 years old with acute or convalescent COVID-19. CDR3 sequence reads: CASSFGLPSSYNEQFF. CDR3 bases: TGTGCCAGCAGTTTTGGTCTACCAAGTTCCTACAATGAGCAGTTCTTC.